This T cell receptor beta chain was captured in a study of T-cell reconstitution after alpha-beta-depleted transplantation in children. There are many counts of this clonotype. What it recognizes is unknown. As it was prepared, the TCRbeta library received unique molecular identifiers. From the PCR reads, TCRdb called clonotypes with MiXCR, one entry per CDR3 protein. In the table there are roughly 100,000 distinct CDR3 sequences, 5% to 6% of which are singletons. Study results and limitations: Several patients had high TCRbeta diversity at day 60; it came from surviving recipient T cells and thymic progenitors. T-cell counts and diversity were attributed mostly to newly produced T cells one year after transplant. About two months after transplant, alpha-beta T cells reportedly came from several hundred expanded graft clones.

The starting material was PBMCs, mostly from graft donor cells, obtained 60 days after TCRalphabeta/CD19-depleted stem cell transplant. This clonotype originated in a female patient between 2 and 15 years old who had a stem cell transplant for Fanconi anemia, so the T cells may come from the graft donor.

CDR3 bases: TGTGCCAGCAGTCCTATAGCCCCCTCGGGCTCCTACGAGCAGTACTTC. It codes for CASSPIAPSGSYEQYF. The chain carries TRBV27 and TRBJ2-7; D is unclear. Germline loops: CDR1 MNHEY, CDR2 SMNVEV (reference sequence). Trimming stripped 5 bases from V and 0 bases from J, with 17 bases between. This CDR3 is built from 16 residues.